This T cell receptor (beta chain) was captured by sequencing in a study of cytomegalovirus exposure and HLA in healthy donors. Some clones are missing from TCRdb's copy, which holds only in-frame ones; the method was immunoSEQ multiplex PCR. Of a few hundred thousand clones listed, 70% to 90% were seen once; the top ten hold roughly 0.99%. The sequencing sample was made of PBMCs. This TCR derives from a woman aged 18 to 35 in good health and CMV-seronegative.

The DNA for the CDR3 is TGTGCCAGCAGTGAGGGGGACAAGTACAATGAGCAGTTCTTC. Translating gives CASSEGDKYNEQFF. This sequence joins TRBV6-1 and TRBJ2-1; D possibly corresponds to TRBD1 (6 bases). The ends were cut back, 3 bases at V and 4 bases at J, with 10 bases in the middle. The CDR3 totals 14 residues. Germline V gives CDR1 MNHNS, CDR2 SASEGT.